These 28 T cell receptor beta chains originate from one sample sequenced in a study of cytomegalovirus exposure and HLA in healthy donors. Use of 60 Vbeta and 13 Jbeta primers characterized the PCR. Here immunoSEQ multiplex PCR was the method, and the copy in TCRdb shows in-frame clones only, minus some. The sample lists 150,000 or so clones, 75% to 80% occurring once. The sample comprised PBMCs. Source of these receptors: a woman aged 50 to 65 in good health and CMV-seropositive.

The chain carries TRBV5-1 and TRBJ1-1; D not resolved. Germline V CDR1 and CDR2: SGHRS, YFSETQ. Trimming removed 4 bases from V and 0 bases from J, with 10 bases in between. CDR3 length: 14 residues. The CDR3 here is CASSPPNVNTEAFF. The DNA of the CDR3 is TGCGCCAGCAGCCCGCCTAACGTGAACACTGAAGCTTTCTTT.

The J gene is TRBJ1-3, the V gene TRBV30; D uncertain. The length of the CDR3 is 13 residues. Germline values: CDR1 GTSNPN, CDR2 SVGIG (reference sequence). V was clipped by 3 bases and J by 4 bases, with 10 bases between them. CDR3 bases: TGTGCCTGGAGGGCACAGCCCGGAAACACCATATATTTT. Its translation: CAWRAQPGNTIYF.

The chain uses TRBV28 and TRBJ2-6, with TRBD1 matching 8 bases. V shed 7 bases and J 2 bases; nucleotides not matched to a gene: 13. The CDR3 covers 18 residues. The germline CDR1 and CDR2 sequences are MDHEN and SYDVKM. In DNA form, the CDR3 reads TGTGCCAGCACCCCCGGCGGGCAGGGGGCGCCTGGGGCCAACGTCCTGACTTTC. This gives the protein CASTPGGQGAPGANVLTF.

This sequence joins TRBV19 and TRBJ2-2; D perhaps matches TRBD2 (7 bases). The ends were cut back, 6 bases at V and 5 bases at J, with 13 bases in the middle. The CDR3 extends over 14 amino acids. Germline CDR1 is LNHDA and CDR2 is SQIVND (reference sequence). The CDR3, as DNA: TGTGCCAGTAGCCTGAGGGGGGGAACCGGGGAGCTGTTTTTT. It is translated as CASSLRGGTGELFF.

The chain employs TRBV4-3 and TRBJ2-7, with TRBD2 matching 8 bases. The length of the CDR3 is 17 residues. Germline CDR1 LGHNA, CDR2 YSLEER. V was clipped by 0 bases and J by 6 bases; unmatched bases: 13. This chain's CDR3 is CASSQDWGGGGRVEQYF. For the CDR3, the DNA is TGCGCCAGCAGCCAAGATTGGGGGGGCGGGGGGCGAGTCGAGCAGTACTTC.

The chain carries TRBV10-3 and TRBJ1-1; 10 nucleotides agree with TRBD1. CDR3 length: 15 residues. From germline, CDR1 is ENHRY and CDR2 SYGVKD. Unmatched junction bases numbered 8, after V lost 2 bases and J lost 8 bases. CDR3 nucleotide sequence: TGTGCCATCAGTGAGCGGGCCCCGGGACAGGGGGAAGCTTTCTTT. Its protein product is CAISERAPGQGEAFF.

This chain links TRBV18 with TRBJ1-1; D is undetermined. The CDR3 is 14 amino acids. The germline V gene has CDR1 KGHSH and CDR2 LQKENI. V was clipped by 6 bases and J by 2 bases, with 13 bases between them. The CDR3 nucleotides read TGTGCCAGCTCTACCTCCGGGAGAAACACTGAAGCTTTCTTT. It translates to CASSTSGRNTEAFF.

This chain uses TRBV6-6 with TRBJ2-3, with D perhaps TRBD1 (5 bases). Germline V gene lookup returns CDR1 MNHNY and CDR2 SVGAGI (reference sequence). V was trimmed by 7 bases and J by 0 bases, leaving 17 bases between them. The CDR3 has 16 residues. CDR3 bases: TGTGCCAGCACAAGGACACGCGGCGCTAGCACAGATACGCAGTATTTT. Translated: CASTRTRGASTDTQYF.

The V call is TRBV28, the J call TRBJ2-6, with D unresolved. Germline lookup yields CDR1 MDHEN and CDR2 SYDVKM. This CDR3 comprises 14 residues. Trimming took off 2 bases at V and 4 bases at J, with 6 bases between the two ends. CDR3 sequence: CASSLNYGANVLTF. CDR3 DNA: TGTGCCAGCAGTTTAAACTACGGGGCCAACGTCCTGACTTTC.

The rearrangement links TRBV7-2 to TRBJ2-7, with D tentatively TRBD2 (6 bases). Deletions cut 5 bases from V and 4 bases from J, with 9 bases between. Germline lookup yields CDR1 SGHTA and CDR2 FQGNSA. The CDR3 is 12 residues long. The CDR3 sequence is CASSPAGYEQYF. The CDR3 bases are TGTGCCAGCAGCCCCGCGGGATACGAGCAGTACTTC.

The chain links TRBV19 to TRBJ2-7, with D tentatively TRBD1 (6 bases). Deletions cut 5 bases from V and 9 bases from J, with 17 bases between. This CDR3 comprises 13 residues. Germline V gives CDR1 LNHDA, CDR2 SQIVND (reference sequence). In DNA, the CDR3 is TGTGCCAGTAGTGTTCGGGTGGGGGCCCCGCAGTACTTC. Protein sequence: CASSVRVGAPQYF.

This clone was detected once. CDR3 sequence reads: CASSVALSGELFF. The CDR3 DNA is TGTGCCAGCAGCGTAGCCCTATCCGGGGAGCTGTTTTTT. The chain combines TRBV9 with TRBJ2-2; the D is unclear. V was pared by 0 bases and J by 6 bases, with 6 bases between. The length of the CDR3 is 13 residues. CDR1 is SGDLS, CDR2 YYNGEE, per germline. The whole variable domain, filled in from reference TRBV9 and TRBJ2-2, reads DSGVTQTPKHLITATGQRVTLRCSPRSGDLSVYWYQQSLDQGLQFLIQYYNGEERAKGNILERFSAQQFPDLHSELNLSSLELGDSALYFCASSVALSGELFFGEGSRLTVL.

The chain uses TRBV25-1 and TRBJ2-1; TRBD1 might be the D (6 bases). CDR1 is MGHDK and CDR2 is SYGVNS in the germline V gene. This CDR3 comprises 14 residues. Deletions cut 0 bases from V and 9 bases from J, with 12 bases between. The CDR3 DNA follows: TGTGCCAGCAGTGAATATGGGTGGGGGCCTGAGCAGTTCTTC. It specifies CASSEYGWGPEQFF.

The rearrangement uses TRBV19 and TRBJ2-7; weak D call: TRBD2 (5 bases). CDR1 LNHDA and CDR2 SQIVND come from the germline V gene (reference sequence). CDR3 length: 13 amino acids. V was trimmed by 11 bases and J by 2 bases, leaving 16 bases between them. The CDR3 reads CAGPSGGTYEQYF. The CDR3 nucleotides are TGTGCCGGCCCGAGCGGAGGCACCTACGAGCAGTACTTC.

The chain links TRBV25-1 to TRBJ2-7; 9 nucleotides agree with TRBD1. With 2 bases clipped from V and 6 bases from J, the junction kept 11 bases outside the gene matches. The CDR3 is 16 amino acids. CDR1 MGHDK and CDR2 SYGVNS come from the germline V gene. The CDR3 DNA reads TGTGCCAGCAGTGAAGTGGAAAGGACAGGGGTCGGCGAGCAGTACTTC. It encodes CASSEVERTGVGEQYF.

This clone occurred a few times. CDR3 protein: CASSLRVQTSETQYF. DNA for the CDR3: TGTGCCAGCTCGCTTCGAGTGCAGACTTCAGAGACCCAGTACTTC. J is TRBJ2-5 and V is TRBV18; D uncertain. The V end lost 6 bases, the J end lost 4 bases, and 18 bases lay between the germline ends. The CDR3 is made up of 15 amino acids. Germline V gives CDR1 KGHSH, CDR2 LQKENI.

The chain uses TRBV7-8 and TRBJ2-3; D remains unclear. Germline values: CDR1 SGHVS, CDR2 FQNEAQ. Trimming took off 5 bases at V and 5 bases at J, with 14 bases between the two ends. This CDR3 contains 14 residues. As DNA, the CDR3 is TGTGCCAGCAGCCCCAGTCTTGCCAGAGATACGCAGTATTTT. Protein product: CASSPSLARDTQYF.

The rearrangement joins TRBV9 to TRBJ2-1; 8 bases align to TRBD1. The germline CDR1 and CDR2 sequences are SGDLS and YYNGEE. The CDR3 covers 17 residues. The junction had 13 bases not matched to a gene; V was cut back by 0 bases and J by 8 bases. DNA for the CDR3: TGTGCCAGCAGCGTAGGGTTGGGGGGAAGACAGGGGCATGAGCAGTTCTTC. As protein: CASSVGLGGRQGHEQFF.

The rearrangement uses TRBV19 and TRBJ1-1; 8 bases align to TRBD1. Germline V CDR1 and CDR2: LNHDA, SQIVND (reference sequence). There are 14 residues in the CDR3. V dropped 5 bases and J dropped 5; count of bases not matched to a gene: 7. In DNA form, the CDR3 reads TGTGCCAGTAGTGCCCAGGGGGCATCGACTGAAGCTTTCTTT. It is translated as CASSAQGASTEAFF. Combining the CDR3 with reference TRBV19 and TRBJ1-1 gives the whole variable domain DGGITQSPKYLFRKEGQNVTLSCEQNLNHDAMYWYRQDPGQGLRLIYYSQIVNDFQKGDIAEGYSVSREKKESFPLTVTSAQKNPTAFYLCASSAQGASTEAFFGQGTRLTVV.

This clone was picked up a small number of times. V is TRBV5-5 and J is TRBJ2-3; 12 nucleotides agree with TRBD2. The V gene's germline CDR1 is SGHKS and CDR2 YYEKEE (reference sequence). There are 18 residues in the CDR3. V lost 0 bases and J lost 0; bases outside the gene matches: 5. In DNA form, the CDR3 reads TGTGCCAGCAGCTTGGCTCTAGCGGGAGGGCCTAGCACAGATACGCAGTATTTT. Its protein is CASSLALAGGPSTDTQYF.

This CDR3 is CASSQEGQGRNQPQHF. Here the CDR3 DNA reads TGCGCCAGCAGCCAAGAAGGACAGGGGCGCAATCAGCCCCAGCATTTT. The rearrangement uses TRBV4-1 and TRBJ1-5, with 9 bases that match TRBD1. The CDR3 has 16 amino acids. CDR1 is MGHRA and CDR2 is YSYEKL in the germline V gene. V was clipped by 0 bases and J by 2 bases; unmatched bases: 2.

The chain has TRBV27 and TRBJ2-7; 8 nucleotides agree with TRBD1. This CDR3 has 13 residues. Germline V CDR1 and CDR2: MNHEY, SMNVEV (reference sequence). V was clipped by 1 base and J by 5 bases; unmatched bases: 1. The CDR3 reads CASSLLQGDEQYF. CDR3 bases: TGTGCCAGCAGTTTATTACAGGGGGACGAGCAGTACTTC.

The gene calls are TRBV9 and TRBJ2-3, with TRBD2 matching over 7 bases. The germline V gene has CDR1 SGDLS and CDR2 YYNGEE. The CDR3 covers 15 residues. V was pared by 3 bases and J by 3 bases, with 7 bases of the junction left unmatched. The CDR3 bases are TGTGCCAGCAGCGCCCGGGACTACGGAACAGATACGCAGTATTTT. Translating it yields CASSARDYGTDTQYF.

The V and J genes are TRBV28 and TRBJ2-3; 9 bases are a match to TRBD1. Trimming took 6 bases from V and 3 from J; bases not matched to a gene: 7. CDR3 length: 15 amino acids. The germline V gene encodes CDR1 MDHEN and CDR2 SYDVKM. The CDR3 region is CASRGTGGETDTQYF. Written as DNA, the CDR3 is TGTGCCAGCAGGGGTACAGGGGGCGAGACAGATACGCAGTATTTT.

V usage is TRBV19 and J usage is TRBJ2-7; D might be TRBD2 (9 bases). Germline V gene lookup returns CDR1 LNHDA and CDR2 SQIVND (reference sequence). Between the trimmed V and J ends, which lost 7 bases and 2 bases, there was a span of 18 bases. The length of the CDR3 is 15 residues. The DNA of the CDR3 is TGTGCCAGTACCGCGGGGGGGACAGGCCCCTACGAGCAGTACTTC. Its protein product is CASTAGGTGPYEQYF.

This clone was seen more than once but under ten times. V and J are TRBV2 and TRBJ1-6; TRBD1 aligns across 7 bases. Per germline, CDR1 SNHLY and CDR2 FYNNEI. The V segment lost 4 bases and the J segment 5 bases; nucleotides outside the gene matches: 5. The CDR3 is 15 residues long. The CDR3 reads CASSAPGQNNSPLHF. Written as DNA, the CDR3 is TGTGCCAGCAGTGCTCCGGGACAGAATAATTCACCCCTCCACTTT. Supplemented by reference TRBV2 and TRBJ1-6, the full variable domain reads EPEVTQTPSHQVTQMGQEVILRCVPISNHLYFYWYRQILGQKVEFLVSFYNNEISEKSEIFDDQFSVERPDGSNFTLKIRSTKLEDSAMYFCASSAPGQNNSPLHFGNGTRLTVT.

This sequence joins TRBV6-5 and TRBJ1-6, with TRBD1 matching 8 bases. Germline V lookup: CDR1 MNHEY, CDR2 SVGAGI. The trim removed 10 bases at V and 10 bases at J, leaving 9 bases unmatched. The CDR3 totals 13 residues. In DNA, the CDR3 is TGTGCCACCCGGGGACAGGTTAGCTCACCCCTCCACTTT. Protein: CATRGQVSSPLHF.

This chain links TRBV7-9 with TRBJ1-1; D gene ambiguous. This CDR3 is 12 amino acids long. V lost 6 bases, J lost 1 base, and 6 bases lay in between. Germline loops: CDR1 SEHNR, CDR2 FQNEAQ (reference sequence). CDR3 nucleotides: TGTGCCAGCAGGGGCCAGAACACTGAAGCTTTCTTT. Amino acids: CASRGQNTEAFF. The full variable domain, its missing parts supplied by reference TRBV7-9 and TRBJ1-1, is DTGVSQNPRHKITKRGQNVTFRCDPISEHNRLYWYRQTLGQGPEFLTYFQNEAQLEKSRLLSDRFSAERPKGSFSTLEIQRTEQGDSAMYLCASRGQNTEAFFGQGTRLTVV.